These 28 T cell receptor beta chains were sequenced from one sample in a study of kidney transplant recipient with SARS-CoV-2 infection. Via MiXCR, TCRdb re-called the reads, giving one row per CDR3 protein. Of 200,000 to 300,000 distinct CDR3 sequences in the sample, more than 25% were seen once. The input for sequencing was a blood sample, taken at baseline and between days 110 and 120 from a kidney transplant recipient. The origin of the receptors is a male patient aged 30 to 39 who had COVID-19 and was a kidney transplant recipient. The graft donor may account for some of the T cells.

This chain uses TRBV19 with TRBJ1-1; D call uncertain. V was pared by 2 bases and J by 1 base, with 14 bases between. Germline CDR1 reads LNHDA; CDR2 reads SQIVND (reference sequence). This CDR3 is 16 amino acids long. DNA of the CDR3: TGTGCCAGTAGTATAAAGGGAGGCGCTGAGAACACTGAAGCTTTCTTT. Protein product: CASSIKGGAENTEAFF. The full variable domain, with the rest looked up from reference TRBV19 and TRBJ1-1, is DGGITQSPKYLFRKEGQNVTLSCEQNLNHDAMYWYRQDPGQGLRLIYYSQIVNDFQKGDIAEGYSVSREKKESFPLTVTSAQKNPTAFYLCASSIKGGAENTEAFFGQGTRLTVV.

Notes on this clonotype: A much larger clonotype is one base distant, so this may be a read error. V usage is TRBV3-1 and J usage is TRBJ2-2; possibly TRBD2 for D (5 bases). This CDR3 has 18 residues. Germline assignment: CDR1 LGHDT and CDR2 YNNKEL (reference sequence). The CDR3 loop reads CASSHAHPISGLTGELSF. The CDR3 DNA reads as TGTGCCAGCAGCCATGCCCATCCCATTTCAGGCTTGACCGGGGAGCTGTCTTTT.

As regards this clonotype: This could be a read error, since a much larger clone is one nucleotide away. This sequence joins TRBV3-2 and TRBJ1-6; no DNA check was done on the table's D call, TRBD1. TRBV3-2 is termed a pseudogene. This CDR3 contains 14 residues. The chain's CDR3 is CASIQDDPLSPLHF. The CDR3 DNA follows: TGTGCCAGCATCCAAGATGATCCCCTTTCACCCCTCCACTTT.

This clonotype was found many times. The gene calls are TRBV5-6 and TRBJ1-2, with 9 nucleotides matching TRBD1. This CDR3 is 14 amino acids long. V trimming: 4 bases; J trimming: 7 bases; junction bases outside the gene matches: 8. The germline CDR1 and CDR2 sequences are SGHDT and YYEEEE. CDR3 sequence (DNA): TGTGCCAGCAGCCCCGGGACAGGGTATCGTGGCTACACCTTC. Its translation: CASSPGTGYRGYTF.

This clonotype was counted many times. V usage is TRBV7-9 and J usage is TRBJ1-2; D gene uncertain. The V end lost 5 bases, the J end lost 4 bases, and 23 bases lay between the germline ends. CDR3 length: 17 residues. CDR1 is SEHNR, CDR2 FQNEAQ, per germline (reference sequence). CDR3 sequence reads: CASSVLRYHGKTYGYTF. The DNA of the CDR3 is TGTGCCAGCAGCGTCCTCCGATACCATGGAAAGACCTATGGCTACACCTTC.

Ten or more counts support this clonotype. The chain has TRBV12-3 or TRBV12-4 and TRBJ2-1, with 13 bases matching TRBD2. This CDR3 comprises 14 residues. Trimming took 6 bases from V and 7 from J; bases not matched to a gene: 3. This CDR3 reads CASRLAGGRNEQFF. The CDR3, as DNA: TGTGCCAGCAGACTAGCGGGAGGGAGAAATGAGCAGTTCTTC.

As to this clonotype: This may come from a read error, since a much larger clone is one base off. The gene calls are TRBV7-2 and TRBJ1-2; no clear D. CDR3 length: 17 residues. Germline values: CDR1 SGHTA, CDR2 FQGNSA. The V end was cut by 4 bases, the J end by 4 bases, with 22 bases between. CDR3 protein: CASSYLRRDGKAYGYTF. CDR3 nucleotide sequence: TGTGCCAGCAGCTATCTACGCAGAGACGGAAAGGCCTATGGCTACACCTTC.

For this clonotype: Being one base from a much bigger clone, this may be a read error. CDR3 in amino acids: CASSCSYTAGRTYGYTF. Here the CDR3 DNA reads TGTGCCAGCAGTTGTTCCTACACAGCAGGAAGGACCTATGGCTACACCTTC. The chain couples TRBV12-3 or TRBV12-4 to TRBJ1-2; D is undetermined. V lost 4 bases to trimming and J lost 4 bases, with 22 bases between them. The CDR3 covers 17 residues.

The chain recombines TRBV5-5 with TRBJ2-4; D gene uncertain. This CDR3 contains 14 residues. Germline V lookup: CDR1 SGHKS, CDR2 YYEKEE (reference sequence). V shed 7 bases and J shed 2 bases, with 13 bases lying between them. The CDR3 loop is CASGDPLSKNIQYF. CDR3 nucleotide sequence: TGTGCCAGCGGAGACCCCCTATCCAAAAACATTCAGTACTTC. Variable domain in full (rest from reference TRBV5-5 and TRBJ2-4): DAGVTQSPTHLIKTRGQQVTLRCSPISGHKSVSWYQQVLGQGPQFIFQYYEKEERGRGNFPDRFSARQFPNYSSELNVNALLLGDSALYLCASGDPLSKNIQYFGAGTRLSVL.

Details on this clonotype: A much larger clone is a single base away; this may be a read error. The V gene is TRBV3-2, the J gene TRBJ2-7; whether TRBD1, the table's D call, matches the DNA was not checked. TRBV3-2 corresponds to a pseudogene. CDR3 length: 15 amino acids. Written as DNA, the CDR3 is TGTGCCAGCAGCCAAGAGAAGGTCAGGGGGTACGAGCAGTACTTC. It encodes CASSQEKVRGYEQYF.

This rearrangement joins TRBV12-3 or TRBV12-4 to TRBJ2-1; TRBD2 matches at 8 bases. J gave up 3 bases and V 6 bases, and 16 bases lay outside the gene matches. The CDR3 loop spans 18 amino acids. The CDR3 DNA sequence: TGTGCCAGCAGGGGTCTGGCGGGAGGCTCCGGCTACTACAATGAGCAGTTCTTC. Protein sequence: CASRGLAGGSGYYNEQFF.

This clonotype was observed at least ten times. The rearrangement links TRBV28 to TRBJ2-3, with a weak D call TRBD1 (6 bases). The CDR3 is 16 amino acids. Germline V gene sequence: CDR1 MDHEN, CDR2 SYDVKM. Trimming took 4 bases from V and 6 from J, leaving 20 bases between them. This chain's CDR3 is CASSSSPGHRLDTQYF. Here the CDR3 DNA reads TGTGCCAGCAGTTCATCACCGGGACACCGCCTGGATACGCAGTATTTT.

Ten or more counts support this clonotype. The CDR3 loop reads CASSQDRGSNNEQFF. CDR3 sequence (DNA): TGTGCCAGCAGCCAAGATCGGGGGTCAAACAATGAGCAGTTCTTC. The V gene is TRBV3-1, the J gene TRBJ2-1; the D gene is possibly TRBD2 (6 bases). Germline lookup yields CDR1 LGHDT and CDR2 YNNKEL (reference sequence). V gave up 0 bases and J gave up 5 bases, with 11 bases separating them. The CDR3 runs 15 residues.

Of note for this clonotype: Compared with germline, one end of the junction differs, possibly owing to a read error. Written as DNA, the CDR3 is TGTACCACCAGTGATTTAGGGGGCGACAGCTACAATGAGCAGTTCTTC. This sequence encodes CTTSDLGGDSYNEQFF. V and J are TRBV24-1 and TRBJ2-1, with 7 bases aligning to TRBD1. Germline values: CDR1 KGHDR, CDR2 SFDVKD. The CDR3 spans 16 residues.

This clonotype was counted many times. This chain links TRBV30 with TRBJ1-1, with D perhaps matching TRBD1 (5 bases). There are 11 residues in the CDR3. V gave up 0 bases and J gave up 6 bases, with 5 bases separating them. Germline lookup yields CDR1 GTSNPN and CDR2 SVGIG (reference sequence). This CDR3 is CAWSVGAEAFF. The CDR3 DNA reads as TGTGCCTGGAGTGTGGGGGCTGAAGCTTTCTTT.

Remarks on this clonotype: One end of the junction fails to match germline, which may point to a read error. J is TRBJ2-7 and V is TRBV6-5; unclear D gene. Germline V gives CDR1 MNHEY, CDR2 SVGAGI. The CDR3 is made up of 11 amino acids. This CDR3 is CASSYSYEQHF. The DNA of the CDR3 is TGTGCCAGCAGTTACAGCTACGAGCAGCACTTC.

The rearrangement joins TRBV2 to TRBJ2-3; D perhaps matches TRBD2 (5 bases). Germline values: CDR1 SNHLY, CDR2 FYNNEI. This CDR3 has 13 residues. V was cut by 5 bases and J by 4 bases, with 10 bases left in between. The CDR3 loop is CASSNGLSDTQYF. The CDR3 region has the DNA TGTGCCAGCAGTAACGGACTTTCAGATACGCAGTATTTT.

With regard to this clonotype: This could be a read error, since a much larger clone is one nucleotide away. The chain joins TRBV12-3 or TRBV12-4 to TRBJ1-2; 8 bases fit TRBD1. V trimming: 8 bases; J trimming: 7 bases; junction bases outside the gene matches: 18. The CDR3 totals 16 residues. This chain's CDR3 is CASGGQHQGALGGYTF. CDR3 DNA sequence: TGTGCCAGCGGTGGACAGCACCAGGGGGCATTGGGTGGCTACACCTTC.

Of note for this clonotype: Germline and junction disagree at one end, which may indicate a read error. The J gene is TRBJ1-5, the V gene TRBV20-1; D perhaps matches TRBD1 (6 bases). This CDR3 region has 13 residues. CDR1 DFQATT and CDR2 SNEGSKA come from the germline V gene (reference sequence). As DNA, the CDR3 is TGCGGTGCGCCTAGGGGGTCCAATCAGCCCCAGCATTTT. Its translation is CGAPRGSNQPQHF.

Points on this clonotype: A read error may be the cause here, since a much bigger clone is one base away. J is TRBJ2-2 and V is TRBV3-1; D ambiguous. The germline CDR1 and CDR2 sequences are LGHDT and YNNKEL (reference sequence). CDR3 length equals 14 residues. The CDR3, as DNA: TGTGCCAGCACCCAATACGGGTCCTCCGGGGAGCTGTTTTTT. This translates into CASTQYGSSGELFF.

Remarks on this clonotype: A much larger clone lies one base from this, so it may be a read error. J is TRBJ2-7 and V is TRBV6-2 or TRBV6-3, with 9 bases fitting TRBD2. Matching the DNA end better, TRBJ2-1 makes the J call doubtful. Per the germline V gene, CDR1 is MNHEY and CDR2 is SVGEGT. The CDR3 length is 15 residues. The CDR3 DNA sequence: TGTGCCAGCAGTTCCCGAAGGGGACTAGCCGATGAGCAGTTCTTC. It yields the protein CASSSRRGLADEQFF.

The chain uses TRBV7-6 and TRBJ2-1; D unclear. Between the trimmed V and J ends, which lost 5 bases and 6 bases, there was a span of 11 bases. The germline gives CDR1 SGHVS, CDR2 FNYEAQ. The CDR3 covers 13 residues. CDR3 in DNA: TGTGCCAGCAGCGCCTACACGCCCAATGAGCAGTTCTTC. Translated: CASSAYTPNEQFF.

The J gene is TRBJ2-5, the V gene TRBV12-3 or TRBV12-4; no firm D call. Trimming took off 4 bases at V and 4 bases at J, with 10 bases between the two ends. CDR3 length: 13 amino acids. CDR3 sequence (DNA): TGTGCCAGCAGTTCACGCCTAGGAGAGACCCAGTACTTC. It specifies CASSSRLGETQYF.

The rearrangement uses TRBV30 and TRBJ1-2, with D possibly being TRBD1 (5 bases). Between the trimmed V and J ends, which lost 2 bases and 6 bases, there was a span of 16 bases. Germline CDR1 reads GTSNPN; CDR2 reads SVGIG (reference sequence). This CDR3 comprises 14 residues. In DNA, the CDR3 is TGTGCCTGGAGTAATACAGGATTCACCGATGGCTACACCTTC. Amino acid sequence: CAWSNTGFTDGYTF.

This clonotype was detected ten times or more. The rearrangement links TRBV5-4 to TRBJ1-6; TRBD1 matches 8 bases. The V gene end was trimmed by 4 bases and the J gene end by 14 bases; junction bases not matched to a gene: 17. The CDR3 is made up of 16 amino acids. Germline V gene lookup returns CDR1 SGHNT and CDR2 YYREEE (reference sequence). CDR3 in DNA: TGTGCCAGCAGCCACCCGGACAGGGAGACCCCCCCATCCCTCCACTTT. It specifies CASSHPDRETPPSLHF.

As concerns this clonotype: This sequence may be a read error, since a much larger clone differs from it by one base. The chain carries TRBV9 and TRBJ1-6; 7 bases line up with TRBD1. The V gene's germline CDR1 is SGDLS and CDR2 YYNGEE. The CDR3 covers 14 residues. The CDR3 DNA reads as TGTACCAGCAGCCCAGGGGGGGTTTATTCACCCCTCCACTTT. Residues: CTSSPGGVYSPLHF.

This clonotype showed up many times. V is TRBV6-2 or TRBV6-3 and J is TRBJ2-7, with TRBD2 matching 10 bases. Germline CDR1 is MNHEY and CDR2 is SVGEGT. The CDR3 contains 14 residues. V shed 4 bases and J 5 bases; nucleotides not matched to a gene: 5. CDR3: CASSSGTSADEQYF. For the CDR3, the DNA is TGTGCCAGCAGTTCCGGGACTAGCGCCGACGAGCAGTACTTC.

Concerning this clonotype: A much larger clone lies one base from this, so it may be a read error. The chain couples TRBV5-4 to TRBJ2-7; 8 positions match TRBD1. The J call may be wrong; the DNA end is better matched by TRBJ2-5. The germline CDR1 and CDR2 sequences are SGHNT and YYREEE (reference sequence). The CDR3 totals 15 residues. CDR3 bases: TGTGCCAGCAGCCCCGGGACAGGCAAACAAGAGACCCAGTACTTC. Translated: CASSPGTGKQETQYF.